The source of this T cell receptor (beta chain) is a study of T cells after yellow fever vaccination. This clonotype was detected a few times. MiXCR, applied by TCRdb to the 5' RACE reads, yields one record per CDR3 protein. The data show hundreds of thousands of distinct CDR3 sequences, 15% to 20% seen once. The CDR3 spans 15 residues. From germline, CDR1 is LNHNV and CDR2 YYDKDF (reference sequence). V lost 0 bases to trimming and J lost 5 bases, with 12 bases between them. The chain couples TRBV15 to TRBJ2-3, with D possibly matching TRBD1 (6 bases). Sequencing was performed on PBMCs, taken before the yellow fever booster vaccination. This TCR was recovered from a man between 18 and 35 years old who received the YFV17D yellow fever vaccine. CDR3 residues: CATSRDRGNRDTQYF. The CDR3 DNA reads TGTGCCACCAGCAGAGACAGGGGCAACAGAGATACGCAGTATTTT. The whole variable domain, remainder taken from reference TRBV15 and TRBJ2-3, is DAMVIQNPRYQVTQFGKPVTLSCSQTLNHNVMYWYQQKSSQAPKLLFHYYDKDFNNEADTPDNFQSRRPNTSFCFLDIRSPGLGDTAMYLCATSRDRGNRDTQYFGPGTRLTVL.